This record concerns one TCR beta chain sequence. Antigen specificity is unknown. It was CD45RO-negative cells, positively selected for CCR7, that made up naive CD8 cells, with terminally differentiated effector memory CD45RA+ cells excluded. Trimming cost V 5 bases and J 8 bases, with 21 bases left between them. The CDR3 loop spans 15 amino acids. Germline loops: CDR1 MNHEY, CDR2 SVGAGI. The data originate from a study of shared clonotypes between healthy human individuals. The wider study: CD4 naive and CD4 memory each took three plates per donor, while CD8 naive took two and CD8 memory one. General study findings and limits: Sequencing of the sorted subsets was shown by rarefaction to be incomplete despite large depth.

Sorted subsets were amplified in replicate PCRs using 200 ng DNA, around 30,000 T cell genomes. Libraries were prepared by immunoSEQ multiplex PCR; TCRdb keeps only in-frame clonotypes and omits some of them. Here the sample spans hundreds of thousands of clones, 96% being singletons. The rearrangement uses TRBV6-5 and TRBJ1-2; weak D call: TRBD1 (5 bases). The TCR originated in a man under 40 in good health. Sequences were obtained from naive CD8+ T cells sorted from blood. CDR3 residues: CASSTSGALNWGYTF. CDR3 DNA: TGTGCCAGCAGTACGAGCGGGGCCCTTAACTGGGGCTACACCTTC.